Listed below are T cell receptor beta chains from one sample, sequenced in a study of glioma-infiltrating T cells. TCRdb redid the calling of the multiplex PCR reads with MiXCR, one entry per CDR3 protein. The table records over 130,000 distinct CDR3 sequences, about two fifths of them present only once. The material sequenced was glioma tissue, nonneoplastic brain tissue, or PBMCs (not recorded which). The receptors here all came from a human donor with low-grade glioma or glioblastoma, undergoing nonglioma brain surgery, or in good health (not recorded which). CDR3s include the opening cysteine and the closing phenylalanine or tryptophan. Fields, in order: V gene, J gene, CDR3 protein.

V: TRBV12-3/TRBV12-4
J: TRBJ1-5
CDR3: CASSGSYQPQHF

V: TRBV6-2/TRBV6-3
J: TRBJ1-3
CDR3: CASRAGTGNTIYF

V: TRBV10-2
J: TRBJ1-5
CDR3: CASSDQGSQPQHF

V: TRBV7-2
J: TRBJ1-1
CDR3: CASSFTANTEAFF

V: TRBV2
J: TRBJ1-5
CDR3: CASRDQYSNQPQHF

V: TRBV7-9
J: TRBJ2-2
CDR3: CASSFMDTRTGELFF

V: TRBV20-1
J: TRBJ2-7
CDR3: CSARSPNSAPPVVF

V: TRBV5-1
J: TRBJ2-7
CDR3: CASSLETSHEQYF

V: TRBV20-1
J: TRBJ2-3
CDR3: CSARGSGGTQYF

V: TRBV20-1
J: TRBJ1-1
CDR3: CSARTDLNTEAFF

V: TRBV7-2
J: TRBJ2-3
CDR3: CASSLRRVTDTQYF

V: TRBV2
J: TRBJ1-2
CDR3: CASRGGTDNGYTF

V: TRBV27
J: TRBJ1-2
CDR3: CASRSDPDSHYGYTF

V: TRBV6-6
J: TRBJ2-6
CDR3: CASSSSVGANVLSF

V: TRBV28
J: TRBJ1-1
CDR3: CASSYPGGETEAFF

V: TRBV27
J: TRBJ2-2
CDR3: CARSFEAFTGELFF

V: TRBV29-1
J: TRBJ2-1
CDR3: CSVRGGPNEQFF

V: TRBV10-3
J: TRBJ2-1
CDR3: CAISEGTAVYNEQFF

V: TRBV28
J: TRBJ1-2
CDR3: CASSLQRLTYTF

V: TRBV20-1
J: TRBJ1-6
CDR3: CSATLQGVAHWF

V: TRBV19
J: TRBJ2-1
CDR3: CASSIASGSYNEQFF

V: TRBV27
J: TRBJ1-1
CDR3: CASSLSGGQAFF

V: TRBV27
J: TRBJ2-2
CDR3: CASSPPRASGSTGELFF

V: TRBV20-1
J: TRBJ2-7
CDR3: CSAGGVLGEQYF

V: TRBV12-3/TRBV12-4
J: TRBJ2-1
CDR3: CASSPGTTLFSYNEQFF

V: TRBV6-1
J: TRBJ1-2
CDR3: CASSLITGSYGYTF

V: TRBV7-3
J: TRBJ2-3
CDR3: CASSQTSVSTDTQYF

V: TRBV6-6
J: TRBJ1-2
CDR3: CASSYSRGSAYGYTF

V: TRBV24-1
J: TRBJ2-5
CDR3: CATSEATGGQETQYF

V: TRBV4-1
J: TRBJ1-1
CDR3: CASSREGRLDTEAFF

V: TRBV6-1
J: TRBJ2-2
CDR3: CAISESPGGANTGELFF

V: TRBV7-8
J: TRBJ2-7
CDR3: CASSPGDSLYEQYF

V: TRBV5-1
J: TRBJ1-2
CDR3: CASSSGTPEGYTF

V: TRBV10-3
J: TRBJ2-3
CDR3: CAISESGMGPADTQYF

V: TRBV20-1
J: TRBJ2-1
CDR3: CSARDLKQGGLTYNEQFF

V: TRBV7-9
J: TRBJ1-1
CDR3: CASSFTENTEAFF

V: TRBV5-1
J: TRBJ1-1
CDR3: CASSAGQGGLTEAFF

V: TRBV28
J: TRBJ2-2
CDR3: CASSYTYTGELFF

V: TRBV3-1
J: TRBJ2-5
CDR3: CASSRGLAEETQYF

V: TRBV27
J: TRBJ1-2
CDR3: CASSLSARGGYTF

V: TRBV28
J: TRBJ1-1
CDR3: CASSLSPGMNTEAFF

V: TRBV20-1
J: TRBJ1-2
CDR3: CSARDNSGQNGYTF

V: TRBV7-2
J: TRBJ2-1
CDR3: CASDSGRDEQFF

V: TRBV12-3/TRBV12-4
J: TRBJ2-1
CDR3: CASSVGVNEQFF

V: TRBV7-2
J: TRBJ2-1
CDR3: CASRPSGSSYNEQFF

V: TRBV15
J: TRBJ1-1
CDR3: CATSRDEVRTEAFF

V: TRBV6-1
J: TRBJ2-5
CDR3: CASSNSIGGRETQYF

V: TRBV20-1
J: TRBJ2-7
CDR3: CSASGGGYEQYF

V: TRBV18
J: TRBJ2-7
CDR3: CASSLGQGTSYEQYF

V: TRBV6-1
J: TRBJ2-2
CDR3: CASRSGTGYTGELFF

V: TRBV6-1
J: TRBJ1-5
CDR3: CASSRGQGDNQPQHF

V: TRBV2
J: TRBJ1-6
CDR3: CASKFDRNSPLHF

V: TRBV6-1
J: TRBJ1-6
CDR3: CASSQRTNNSPLHF

V: TRBV6-1
J: TRBJ2-7
CDR3: CASRVRTASYEQYF